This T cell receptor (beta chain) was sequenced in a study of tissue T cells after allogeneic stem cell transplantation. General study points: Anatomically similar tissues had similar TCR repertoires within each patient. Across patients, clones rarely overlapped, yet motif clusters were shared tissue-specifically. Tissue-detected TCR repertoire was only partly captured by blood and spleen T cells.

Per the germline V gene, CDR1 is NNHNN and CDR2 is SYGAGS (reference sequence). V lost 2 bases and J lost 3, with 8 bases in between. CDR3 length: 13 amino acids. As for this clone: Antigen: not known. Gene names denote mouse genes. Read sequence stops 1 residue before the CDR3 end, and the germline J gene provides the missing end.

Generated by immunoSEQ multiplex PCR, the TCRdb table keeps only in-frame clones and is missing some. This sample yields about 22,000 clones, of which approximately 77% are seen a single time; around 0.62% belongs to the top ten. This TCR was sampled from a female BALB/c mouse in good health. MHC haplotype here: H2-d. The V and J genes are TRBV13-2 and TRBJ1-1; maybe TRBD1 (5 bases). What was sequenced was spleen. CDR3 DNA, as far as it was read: TGTGCCAGCGGTGAGAGGGGTGACACAGAAGTCTTC. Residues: CASGERGDTEVF. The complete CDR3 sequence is CASGERGDTEVFF.